The 27 T cell receptor beta chains reported below all come from one sample, sequenced in a study of low-dose radiotherapy and immunotherapy resistance in tumors. First-strand cDNA relied on TRAV- and TRBV-specific primers spanning alpha and beta chains. Amplification of TCRs used a constant-region primer and V-primer adapter for roughly 20 PCR cycles. MiXCR, applied by TCRdb to the reads, yields one record per CDR3 protein. The table lists about 39,000 distinct CDR3 sequences, about a fifth of them singletons, with 8% to 9.5% in the top ten. Time point: after trial treatment. Treatment specified: LDRT plus nivolumab, ipilimumab, low-dose cyclophosphamide and aspirin (RACIN trial). Material: PBMCs, obtained after low-dose radiotherapy plus immunotherapy. These receptors all come from a female donor with ovarian cancer.

Ten or more counts support this clonotype. This chain connects TRBV6-6 to TRBJ1-2; D remains ambiguous. The ends were cut back, 3 bases at V and 7 bases at J, with 21 bases in the middle. CDR3 length: 16 residues. Germline V gene lookup returns CDR1 MNHNY and CDR2 SVGAGI (reference sequence). CDR3 nucleotides: TGTGCCAGCAGTTATCCCCCGGACCTCATAAGCCGTGGCTACACCTTC. This encodes CASSYPPDLISRGYTF.

This clonotype was observed a few times. The genes are TRBV20-1 and TRBJ2-3; 8 nucleotides align to TRBD1. Germline loops: CDR1 DFQATT, CDR2 SNEGSKA (reference sequence). The J segment lost 0 bases and the V segment lost 4 bases, leaving 9 bases of the junction unmatched. The CDR3 totals 16 residues. CDR3 in DNA: TGCAGTGCTACCCTCCCCACAGGGGGTAGCACAGATACGCAGTATTTT. Translation: CSATLPTGGSTDTQYF.

This clonotype was seen a handful of times. This chain joins TRBV6-6 and TRBJ1-1; D uncertain. The CDR3 spans 14 residues. Trimming left V 0 bases short and J 1 base short, with 6 bases between. Germline loops: CDR1 MNHNY, CDR2 SVGAGI (reference sequence). The CDR3 sequence is CASSYSTGNTEAFF. CDR3 bases: TGTGCCAGCAGTTACTCGACGGGGAACACTGAAGCTTTCTTT.

The V call is TRBV24-1, the J call TRBJ2-7; 9 bases line up with TRBD1. J lost 6 bases, V lost 10 bases, and 12 bases had no gene match. The V gene's germline CDR1 is KGHDR and CDR2 SFDVKD. The CDR3 is 14 residues long. The CDR3 protein is CATGRDRDLGEQYF. The CDR3 DNA reads as TGTGCCACAGGAAGGGACAGGGATTTAGGCGAGCAGTACTTC.

This clonotype was observed many times. The V call is TRBV4-1, the J call TRBJ2-7; TRBD1 matches at 8 bases. CDR1 MGHRA and CDR2 YSYEKL come from the germline V gene. The CDR3 is made up of 18 amino acids. Trimming at V came to 0 bases and at J to 2 bases, leaving 12 bases not matched to a gene. The CDR3 is CASSQDSLPGQVPYEQYF. CDR3 DNA sequence: TGCGCCAGCAGCCAAGATAGTTTGCCGGGACAGGTACCCTACGAGCAGTACTTC.

The J gene is TRBJ1-1, the V gene TRBV10-2; D ambiguous. This CDR3 region has 13 residues. Germline CDR1 is WSHSY and CDR2 is SAAADI. V was pared by 8 bases and J by 0 bases, with 10 bases between. The CDR3 sequence: CASQKELNTEAFF. CDR3 sequence (DNA): TGCGCCAGCCAAAAGGAGTTGAACACTGAAGCTTTCTTT.

There are many counts of this clonotype. The J gene is TRBJ1-2, the V gene TRBV29-1, with TRBD1 identical over 8 bases. Germline V gives CDR1 SQVTM, CDR2 ANQGSEA. The CDR3 is 15 residues long. Trimming took 0 bases from V and 8 from J; bases not matched to a gene: 11. In DNA, the CDR3 is TGCAGCGTTGAAGATCTTCGGCAGGGGGCTTTGGGCTACACCTTC. The encoded protein is CSVEDLRQGALGYTF.

The sample holds many counts of this clonotype. The genes are TRBV5-1 and TRBJ1-1, with D tentatively TRBD1 (6 bases). Trimming pared 4 bases from V and 5 bases from J, leaving 18 bases between. The CDR3 contains 15 residues. Germline-derived CDR1 and CDR2 are SGHRS and YFSETQ. This CDR3 is CASSVKQGVLTEAFF. As DNA, the CDR3 is TGCGCCAGCAGCGTAAAACAGGGAGTATTAACTGAAGCTTTCTTT.

This clonotype was detected many times. This chain joins TRBV20-1 and TRBJ1-6; D ambiguous. Trimming removed 3 bases from V and 4 bases from J, with 7 bases in between. In germline, CDR1 is DFQATT, CDR2 SNEGSKA (reference sequence). The CDR3 is 13 amino acids. For the CDR3, the DNA is TGCAGTGCTAGGGAAAGTTATAATTCACCCCTCCACTTT. Its protein is CSARESYNSPLHF.

In its sample, this clonotype was seen many times. V is TRBV7-8 and J is TRBJ1-3, with TRBD1 as a possible D gene (6 bases). The CDR3 contains 15 residues. Trimming took off 4 bases at V and 10 bases at J, with 20 bases between the two ends. Germline V lookup: CDR1 SGHVS, CDR2 FQNEAQ. The CDR3: CASSSPRGAEGTIYF. Written as DNA, the CDR3 is TGTGCCAGCAGCTCCCCCCGGGGGGCTGAGGGAACCATATATTTT.

The V call is TRBV7-2, the J call TRBJ1-1; the D is unclear. The germline V gene has CDR1 SGHTA and CDR2 FQGNSA. CDR3 size: 14 residues. With 5 bases removed from V and 5 bases from J, the gap between germline ends came to 15 bases. The CDR3 DNA sequence: TGTGCCAGCAGCCCAATGGTGTCGGGGACTGAAGCTTTCTTT. Residues: CASSPMVSGTEAFF.

This clonotype was found many times. The chain has TRBV11-2 and TRBJ2-1, with unresolved D. The CDR3 runs to 12 residues. CDR1 is SGHAT, CDR2 FQNNGV, per germline. V was cut by 4 bases and J by 6 bases, with 7 bases left in between. The CDR3 loop reads CASSSGGNEQFF. The CDR3 nucleotides are TGTGCCAGCAGCTCCGGCGGCAATGAGCAGTTCTTC.

Notes on this clonotype: A far larger clone is off by one base, so a read error is likely. This chain joins TRBV19 and TRBJ2-7, with TRBD1 matching 11 bases. J lost 7 bases, V lost 6 bases, and 8 bases had no gene match. In germline, CDR1 is LNHDA, CDR2 SQIVND (reference sequence). This CDR3 is built from 14 residues. This CDR3 reads CASSTDRGQGEQYF. In DNA, the CDR3 is TGTGCCAGTAGCACGGACAGGGGGCAGGGTGAGCAGTACTTC.

This clonotype was counted ten times or more. This rearrangement joins TRBV10-3 to TRBJ2-3; 7 bases are shared with TRBD2. Losses at the gene ends were 10 bases for V and 2 bases for J; bases not matched to a gene: 6. The CDR3 sequence is 13 residues long. Germline-derived CDR1 and CDR2 are ENHRY and SYGVKD. The CDR3 loop is CATLASLTDTQYF. CDR3 sequence (DNA): TGTGCCACACTAGCGTCTCTCACAGATACGCAGTATTTT.

This clonotype was counted ten times or more. CDR3 amino acids: CSALGQGKAGELFF. The CDR3, as DNA: TGCAGTGCCTTGGGACAGGGGAAGGCCGGGGAGCTGTTTTTT. V usage is TRBV20-1 and J usage is TRBJ2-2, with 10 bases that match TRBD1. Trimming took 6 bases from V and 6 from J; bases not matched to a gene: 7. Germline CDR1 reads DFQATT; CDR2 reads SNEGSKA (reference sequence). This CDR3 spans 14 amino acids.

The sample holds many counts of this clonotype. The chain recombines TRBV5-1 with TRBJ2-3; D ambiguous. The V end lost 4 bases, the J end lost 1 base, and 7 bases lay between the germline ends. CDR1 is SGHRS and CDR2 is YFSETQ in the germline V gene. CDR3 length: 13 amino acids. CDR3 in amino acids: CASSQYGTDTQYF. In DNA form, the CDR3 reads TGCGCCAGCAGCCAGTACGGCACAGATACGCAGTATTTT. Complete variable domain (other parts from reference TRBV5-1 and TRBJ2-3): KAGVTQTPRYLIKTRGQQVTLSCSPISGHRSVSWYQQTPGQGLQFLFEYFSETQRNKGNFPGRFSGRQFSNSRSEMNVSTLELGDSALYLCASSQYGTDTQYFGPGTRLTVL.

This clonotype was recorded at least ten times. The chain combines TRBV29-1 with TRBJ2-3, with a possible D match to TRBD1 (5 bases). The CDR3 is made up of 13 amino acids. CDR1 SQVTM and CDR2 ANQGSEA come from the germline V gene. The V end was cut by 0 bases, the J end by 6 bases, with 10 bases between. The CDR3 region has the DNA TGCAGCGTTGAAGAGGCCCCAGGGGATACGCAGTATTTT. This gives the protein CSVEEAPGDTQYF.

This clonotype was detected many times. The chain recombines TRBV7-2 with TRBJ2-1; no clear D. CDR1 and CDR2 from the germline V gene are SGHTA and FQGNSA. The CDR3 has 15 residues. Trimming took off 2 bases at V and 0 bases at J, with 8 bases between the two ends. CDR3 in DNA: TGTGCCAGCAGCTTACGATCGGGCTCCTACAATGAGCAGTTCTTC. It is translated as CASSLRSGSYNEQFF.

In its sample, this clonotype was seen many times. This chain joins TRBV27 and TRBJ2-2; D unclear. The germline V gene encodes CDR1 MNHEY and CDR2 SMNVEV (reference sequence). V was trimmed by 0 bases and J by 8 bases, leaving 13 bases between them. The CDR3 extends over 15 amino acids. CDR3 residues: CASSLSPRSEGELFF. CDR3 nucleotide sequence: TGTGCCAGCAGTTTATCGCCCCGGTCGGAAGGGGAGCTGTTTTTT.

The gene calls are TRBV10-1 and TRBJ2-2; unclear D gene. The germline V gene has CDR1 WNHNN and CDR2 SYGVQD (reference sequence). This CDR3 region has 14 residues. Trimming cost V 6 bases and J 3 bases, with 11 bases left between them. The CDR3 sequence is CASRATIDTGELFF. The CDR3 DNA is TGCGCCAGCAGGGCTACTATCGACACCGGGGAGCTGTTTTTT.

This clonotype was counted a few times. V gene TRBV5-1 combines with J gene TRBJ2-3, with 11 bases identical to TRBD2. The CDR3 sequence is 20 residues long. The germline V gene encodes CDR1 SGHRS and CDR2 YFSETQ. With 0 bases clipped from V and 5 bases from J, the junction kept 17 bases outside the gene matches. DNA of the CDR3: TGCGCCAGCAGCTTGGAGCCGGGACTAGCGGACCTAGATGGTGGAGATACGCAGTATTTT. It yields the protein CASSLEPGLADLDGGDTQYF.

About this clonotype: A far larger clone is one nucleotide away, so this likely arose from a read error. The DNA for the CDR3 is TGTGACACCAGTGACTCGGACAGACCCACTGAAGCTTTCTTT. Residues: CDTSDSDRPTEAFF. This sequence joins TRBV28 and TRBJ1-1; perhaps TRBD1 as D (6 bases). Germline lookup yields CDR1 MDHEN and CDR2 SYDVKM. The CDR3 contains 14 residues. The full variable domain, completed using reference TRBV28 and TRBJ1-1, is DVKVTQSSRYLVKRTGEKVFLECVQDMDHENMFWYRQDPGLGLRLIYFSYDVKMKEKGDIPEGYSVSREKKERFSLILESASTNQTSMYLCDTSDSDRPTEAFFGQGTRLTVV.

This clonotype was detected a few times. It is unclear where the CDR3 begins or ends on the DNA, so no DNA is shown, and the CDR3 is as TCRdb lists it. The chain uses TRBV5-3 and TRBJ2-2. TRBV5-3 is an open reading frame, and its role is uncertain. The CDR3 comprises 17 residues, both ends counted. This CDR3 reads CASSLGVGLITPGSCFF.

This sequence joins TRBV7-3 and TRBJ2-7; 8 positions agree with TRBD2. This CDR3 is built from 15 residues. J was trimmed by 3 bases and V by 5 bases; bases with no gene match: 9. The germline V gene encodes CDR1 SGHTA and CDR2 FQGTGA. The CDR3: CASSATPGLGYEQYF. CDR3 bases: TGTGCCAGCAGCGCGACGCCGGGACTAGGCTACGAGCAGTACTTC.

This clonotype was detected many times. The rearrangement uses TRBV6-5 and TRBJ2-2, with D perhaps TRBD1 (6 bases). Germline-derived CDR1 and CDR2 are MNHEY and SVGAGI. The V gene lost 4 bases and the J gene lost 0 bases, with 9 bases spanning the gap. The CDR3 is 15 residues long. CDR3 residues: CASSWGTSNTGELFF. The CDR3 DNA sequence: TGTGCCAGCAGTTGGGGGACATCGAACACCGGGGAGCTGTTTTTT.

CDR3 bases: TGTGCCAGCAGCTTGGGGCTAGCGGATACCTACAATGAGCAGTTCTTC. Its protein is CASSLGLADTYNEQFF. V usage is TRBV5-8 and J usage is TRBJ2-1, with TRBD2 matching 7 bases. CDR1 is SGHTS, CDR2 YDEGEE, per germline. Trimming removed 0 bases from V and 2 bases from J; junction bases left unmatched: 5. This CDR3 has 16 amino acids.

This clonotype occurred many times. In DNA, the CDR3 is TGCAGTGCCGGGGGGGGCGGGAGAATATCGTACGAGCAGTACTTC. Protein sequence: CSAGGGGRISYEQYF. The chain combines TRBV20-1 with TRBJ2-7; TRBD2 agrees at 8 bases. Trimming at V came to 6 bases and at J to 4 bases, leaving 14 bases not matched to a gene. The CDR3 is made up of 15 amino acids. Germline V gives CDR1 DFQATT, CDR2 SNEGSKA (reference sequence).